The 23 T cell receptor beta chains presented below share a single source sample, sequenced in a study of T cells in Graves' hyperthyroidism and ophthalmopathy. Amplification yielded TCR beta CDR3 regions, with RNA transcripts as the source. An initial round of RT-PCR targeting the TCR CDR3 relied on the HTBI primer set. Each CDR3 protein is one row after TCRdb ran MiXCR on the multiplex PCR reads. Among 500,000 to 650,000 distinct CDR3 sequences listed, about 14% were seen once. What was sequenced was blood. These receptors all come from a woman between 40 and 55 years old with Graves' hyperthyroidism.

This rearrangement joins TRBV7-9 to TRBJ2-3; D is possibly TRBD1 (7 bases). Germline lookup yields CDR1 SEHNR and CDR2 FQNEAQ (reference sequence). CDR3 length: 21 amino acids. The germline V and J ends were trimmed by 1 base and 1 base, with 27 bases remaining between them. The CDR3 region has the DNA TGTGCCAGCAGCTTAGGGAGGCACAGGGGACTTTCTCTTGAGGGCACAGATACGCAGTATTTT. Protein sequence: CASSLGRHRGLSLEGTDTQYF.

The chain carries TRBV7-2 and TRBJ1-5; D ambiguous. V lost 0 bases to trimming and J lost 9 bases, with 9 bases between them. This CDR3 comprises 13 residues. CDR1 SGHTA and CDR2 FQGNSA come from the germline V gene. CDR3 sequence (DNA): TGTGCCAGCAGCTTAGCGACCGCAGGGCCCCAGCATTTT. Translated: CASSLATAGPQHF.

This rearrangement joins TRBV5-6 to TRBJ1-2; the match to TRBD1 covers 7 bases. Germline CDR1 and CDR2: SGHDT and YYEEEE. This CDR3 is built from 16 residues. The junction had 14 bases not matched to a gene; V was cut back by 3 bases and J by 6 bases. The CDR3 sequence is CASSYGGGWGVDGYTF. CDR3 in DNA: TGTGCCAGCAGCTACGGAGGGGGCTGGGGTGTTGATGGCTACACCTTC.

This clonotype was counted only a few times. The CDR3 loop reads CASSLAGLDTQYF. CDR3 coding DNA: TGTGCCAGCAGCTTAGCCGGTTTAGATACGCAGTATTTT. The chain has TRBV7-9 and TRBJ2-3; D gene unclear. The germline V gene encodes CDR1 SEHNR and CDR2 FQNEAQ (reference sequence). V was pared by 0 bases and J by 5 bases, with 6 bases between. CDR3 length equals 13 residues.

There are many counts of this clonotype. V is TRBV7-9 and J is TRBJ2-3, with D unresolved. The length of the CDR3 is 12 residues. The ends were cut back, 3 bases at V and 6 bases at J, with 7 bases in the middle. Germline CDR1 and CDR2: SEHNR and FQNEAQ (reference sequence). As DNA, the CDR3 is TGTGCCAGCAGCTTTCTCTTTGATACGCAGTATTTT. This sequence encodes CASSFLFDTQYF.

As concerns this clonotype: This may be a read error, as it is one base from a much larger clone. The V gene is TRBV28, the J gene TRBJ1-2; D remains ambiguous. The CDR3 contains 11 residues. The germline gives CDR1 MDHEN, CDR2 SYDVKM. DNA for the CDR3: TGTGCCAACAGTGCCCCAAGTGGCTACACCTTC. Translation: CANSAPSGYTF.

At least ten counts were recorded for this clonotype. This chain joins TRBV7-2 and TRBJ1-1; no firm D call. Germline CDR1 and CDR2: SGHTA and FQGNSA. The CDR3 runs to 14 residues. V was trimmed by 7 bases and J by 1 base, leaving 13 bases between them. The CDR3 sequence: CASTLQLGNTEAFF. CDR3 DNA sequence: TGTGCCAGCACCCTTCAGTTGGGGAACACTGAAGCTTTCTTT.

The rearrangement uses TRBV28 and TRBJ1-4; no reliable D call. Germline CDR1 is MDHEN and CDR2 is SYDVKM. There are 16 residues in the CDR3. Trimming removed 6 bases at V and 0 bases at J, with 14 bases between. The CDR3 sequence is CASSHRSDPTNEKLFF. The CDR3 nucleotides are TGTGCCAGCAGCCACCGGTCGGATCCAACTAATGAAAAACTGTTTTTT. Complete variable domain (other parts from reference TRBV28 and TRBJ1-4): DVKVTQSSRYLVKRTGEKVFLECVQDMDHENMFWYRQDPGLGLRLIYFSYDVKMKEKGDIPEGYSVSREKKERFSLILESASTNQTSMYLCASSHRSDPTNEKLFFGSGTQLSVL.

This clonotype was counted between two and nine times. The V call is TRBV28, the J call TRBJ2-1, with TRBD2 matching 10 bases. With V trimmed by 3 bases and J by 7 bases, 12 bases remained unmatched. The length of the CDR3 is 17 residues. Germline lookup yields CDR1 MDHEN and CDR2 SYDVKM. CDR3 amino acids: CASSFLAGAGGGNEQFF. The CDR3 nucleotides are TGTGCCAGCAGTTTCCTAGCGGGAGCGGGCGGGGGGAATGAGCAGTTCTTC.

This clonotype has a count of ten or more. The chain joins TRBV5-5 to TRBJ1-5; D uncertain. This CDR3 comprises 15 residues. Trimming removed 1 base at V and 6 bases at J, with 14 bases between. CDR1 is SGHKS and CDR2 is YYEKEE in the germline V gene (reference sequence). Here the CDR3 reads CASSLTPDQTQPQHF. Written as DNA, the CDR3 is TGTGCCAGCAGCTTGACGCCCGACCAGACTCAGCCCCAGCATTTT.

The chain is built from TRBV5-1 and TRBJ2-3, with 9 bases matching TRBD2. The CDR3 totals 17 residues. From germline, CDR1 is SGHRS and CDR2 YFSETQ. With V trimmed by 0 bases and J by 1 base, 6 bases remained unmatched. In DNA, the CDR3 is TGCGCCAGCAGCTTGGCCTCTGGCGGGAGGGGCACAGATACGCAGTATTTT. Translated, it gives CASSLASGGRGTDTQYF.

The chain joins TRBV6-2 or TRBV6-3 to TRBJ1-2; possible D gene TRBD1, 6 bases. The germline gives CDR1 MNHEY, CDR2 SVGEGT. The CDR3 sequence is 15 residues long. Trimming pared 5 bases from V and 3 bases from J, leaving 16 bases between. The CDR3 spells CASSDLTGPYYGYTF. The CDR3 coding sequence is TGTGCCAGCAGTGACCTGACAGGACCCTACTATGGCTACACCTTC.

This clonotype has ten or more counts. The rearrangement links TRBV5-1 to TRBJ2-7; 7 bases are a match to TRBD1. The CDR3 spans 15 residues. The V gene's germline CDR1 is SGHRS and CDR2 YFSETQ. With 0 bases clipped from V and 2 bases from J, the junction kept 5 bases outside the gene matches. The CDR3 loop is CASSLAGQPTYEQYF. The CDR3 coding sequence is TGCGCCAGCAGCTTGGCGGGACAGCCAACCTACGAGCAGTACTTC. Drawing the rest from reference TRBV5-1 and TRBJ2-7, the complete variable domain is KAGVTQTPRYLIKTRGQQVTLSCSPISGHRSVSWYQQTPGQGLQFLFEYFSETQRNKGNFPGRFSGRQFSNSRSEMNVSTLELGDSALYLCASSLAGQPTYEQYFGPGTRLTVT.

The chain uses TRBV2 and TRBJ2-6; perhaps TRBD1 as D (5 bases). V lost 4 bases and J lost 3, with 13 bases in between. The CDR3 is made up of 16 amino acids. CDR1 is SNHLY, CDR2 FYNNEI, per germline. The CDR3 region has the DNA TGTGCCAGCAGTGGCGATGGGGCAAGTGGGGCCAACGTCCTGACTTTC. Protein sequence: CASSGDGASGANVLTF.

This clonotype was seen ten or more times. The CDR3 DNA follows: TGCGCCAGCAGCCATTCCGACCTGGGGGTAACCTACGAGCAGTACTTC. This encodes CASSHSDLGVTYEQYF. The chain links TRBV4-1 to TRBJ2-7; possibly TRBD1 or TRBD2 for D (5 bases each). CDR3 length: 16 amino acids. Germline-derived CDR1 and CDR2 are MGHRA and YSYEKL. Trimming stripped 3 bases from V and 2 bases from J, with 17 bases between.

V is TRBV3-1 and J is TRBJ1-1; 9 bases are a match to TRBD1. The germline CDR1 and CDR2 sequences are LGHDT and YNNKEL (reference sequence). The CDR3 contains 15 residues. J gave up 3 bases and V 1 base, and 3 bases lay outside the gene matches. CDR3 in amino acids: CASSQGRTGDTEAFF. The CDR3 DNA reads TGTGCCAGCAGCCAAGGGAGGACAGGGGACACTGAAGCTTTCTTT.

This clonotype showed up just a few times. CDR3: CASSRDRESGYTF. The CDR3 DNA is TGTGCCAGTAGTAGGGACAGGGAAAGTGGCTACACCTTC. The chain couples TRBV19 to TRBJ1-2, with 9 bases fitting TRBD1. J was trimmed by 7 bases and V by 4 bases; bases with no gene match: 4. The CDR3 sequence is 13 residues long. Germline CDR1 and CDR2: LNHDA and SQIVND (reference sequence).

The J gene is TRBJ2-3, the V gene TRBV5-1; D remains ambiguous. Trimming removed 1 base from V and 0 bases from J, with 9 bases in between. The CDR3 runs to 15 residues. Germline loops: CDR1 SGHRS, CDR2 YFSETQ. CDR3 region: CASSLHGRSTDTQYF. The CDR3 DNA sequence: TGCGCCAGCAGCTTGCATGGCCGAAGCACAGATACGCAGTATTTT.

This clonotype was observed many times. The V call is TRBV3-1, the J call TRBJ2-1; TRBD2 aligns across 10 bases. Losses at the gene ends were 2 bases for V and 0 bases for J; bases not matched to a gene: 4. Germline CDR1 and CDR2: LGHDT and YNNKEL (reference sequence). This CDR3 contains 17 residues. Here the CDR3 DNA reads TGTGCCAGCAGCCAATACGGACTAGCGGCCTCCTACAATGAGCAGTTCTTC. Its protein is CASSQYGLAASYNEQFF.

The chain employs TRBV6-1 and TRBJ1-1; no reliable D call. Germline assignment: CDR1 MNHNS and CDR2 SASEGT. The CDR3 length is 13 residues. The germline V and J ends were trimmed by 6 bases and 0 bases, with 8 bases remaining between them. CDR3 sequence reads: CASSGPMNTEAFF. Here the CDR3 DNA reads TGTGCCAGCAGCGGGCCTATGAACACTGAAGCTTTCTTT.

The rearrangement links TRBV5-1 to TRBJ2-5; tentatively, D is TRBD2 (5 bases). The germline V gene has CDR1 SGHRS and CDR2 YFSETQ. The CDR3 sequence is 15 residues long. V was cut by 4 bases and J by 3 bases, with 16 bases left in between. CDR3 amino acids: CASSVSGIGEETQYF. The CDR3 DNA reads as TGCGCCAGCAGCGTTTCTGGGATCGGGGAAGAGACCCAGTACTTC.

In its sample, this clonotype was seen many times. The rearrangement links TRBV18 to TRBJ1-1; tentatively, D is TRBD1 (6 bases). Germline CDR1 is KGHSH and CDR2 is LQKENI. V was shortened by 0 bases and J by 5 bases, with 7 bases between the two germline ends. The CDR3 has 13 residues. CDR3 sequence (DNA): TGTGCCAGCTCACCACCACAGGGTACTGAAGCTTTCTTT. The encoded protein is CASSPPQGTEAFF.

The table lists this clonotype with many counts. The chain joins TRBV18 to TRBJ2-1; 10 bases map to TRBD2. The CDR3 runs to 16 residues. The germline V gene has CDR1 KGHSH and CDR2 LQKENI. Unmatched junction bases numbered 11, after V lost 3 bases and J lost 9 bases. CDR3 DNA: TGTGCCAGCTCACCTCAGCGGGAGGGCCGGGTTGGTGAGCAGTTCTTC. Translation: CASSPQREGRVGEQFF.